This T cell receptor (beta chain) stems from a study of HIV-infected children after antiretroviral therapy interruption. Whole-study results and caveats: By the end of treatment interruption, naive CD4+ clonality (Gini) increased.

The length of the CDR3 is 13 residues. Germline CDR1 reads SSHAT; CDR2 reads FNYEAQ (reference sequence). Unique molecular identifiers were included in an RNA-based 3' RACE TCR library. TCRdb re-analysed the 3' RACE reads in MiXCR, keeping a single row per CDR3 protein. The repertoire includes more than 35,000 distinct CDR3 sequences, about 6% of them detected once, and approximately 0.97% sits in the top ten. This clonotype occurred many times. Antigen specificity is unknown. One end of the junction fails to match germline, which may point to a read error. The treatment is: PENTA 11 planned treatment interruption arm or continuous ART arm.

Sequencing used CD45RA+ CD4+ T cells from PBMCs, pooled from several time points, obtained from a donor given antiretroviral therapy, either interrupted or continuous. Subset in this sample: naive CD4+ CD45RA+ CD45RO- T cells. The rearrangement uses TRBV7-7 and TRBJ2-7; no reliable D call. This sequence was found in a pool of human donors with HIV. Here the CDR3 reads CASSPLKGPEQYF. Written as DNA, the CDR3 is TGTGCTAGCAGCCCGCTCAAAGGTCCCGAGCAGTACTTC. The full variable domain, rest sourced from reference TRBV7-7 and TRBJ2-7, is GAGVSQSPRYKVTKRGQDVTLRCDPISSHATLYWYQQALGQGPEFLTYFNYEAQPDKSGLPSDRFSAERPEGSISTLTIQRTEQRDSAMYRCASSPLKGPEQYFGPGTRLTVT.